These 29 T cell receptor beta chains were sequenced from one sample in a study of blood T cell repertoires in COVID-19 (dated by TCRdb to 2019 to 2021). Libraries came from the immunoSEQ multiplex PCR assay. Imported from immuneACCESS, the table was reduced by TCRdb to in-frame sequences with V and J called. These copies leave out some clones; in studies compared against another copy, an unresolved V gene accounts for under half, and the cause of the remainder is not known. The sample yields approximately 35,000 clones; roughly 88% were counted once. About 14% of the sample belongs to the ten largest clones. The sequencing sample was made of peripheral blood. The receptors derive from a man between 60 and 70 years old with active COVID-19.

The chain recombines TRBV29-1 with TRBJ2-5; D remains unclear. Between the trimmed V and J ends, which lost 6 bases and 2 bases, there was a span of 13 bases. Germline loops: CDR1 SQVTM, CDR2 ANQGSEA. The CDR3 is 13 residues long. CDR3 sequence reads: CSVTRAIQETQYF. The CDR3 DNA reads TGCAGCGTCACTCGTGCCATTCAAGAGACCCAGTACTTC.

This clone was counted once. V gene TRBV24-1 combines with J gene TRBJ2-1; the match to TRBD2 covers 10 bases. This CDR3 contains 16 residues. The V gene end was trimmed by 4 bases and the J gene end by 5 bases; junction bases not matched to a gene: 7. CDR1 KGHDR and CDR2 SFDVKD come from the germline V gene. DNA of the CDR3: TGTGCCACCAGTGACCCGCTAGCGGGAGCAGACAATGAGCAGTTCTTC. Translated, it gives CATSDPLAGADNEQFF.

This chain connects TRBV28 to TRBJ2-1; D might be TRBD2 (6 bases). The germline CDR1 and CDR2 sequences are MDHEN and SYDVKM. The CDR3 consists of 14 residues. V was shortened by 5 bases and J by 11 bases, with 19 bases between the two germline ends. CDR3: CASSTAPLGGKQFF. CDR3 nucleotides: TGTGCCAGCAGTACCGCCCCCCTCGGCGGGAAGCAGTTCTTC.

This rearrangement joins TRBV27 to TRBJ2-3, with D perhaps TRBD1 (8 bases). Per the germline V gene, CDR1 is MNHEY and CDR2 is SMNVEV (reference sequence). V dropped 5 bases and J dropped 3 bases, with 24 bases sitting between them. This CDR3 is 18 amino acids long. The CDR3 here is CASSPKWGGQVATDTQYF. CDR3 DNA: TGTGCCAGCAGTCCCAAATGGGGGGGACAGGTAGCGACAGATACGCAGTATTTT.

In its sample, this clone was seen once. The CDR3 region is CASSRPGQASYEQYF. CDR3 sequence (DNA): TGTGCCAGCAGCCGACCGGGACAGGCCTCCTACGAGCAGTACTTC. The rearrangement links TRBV5-6 to TRBJ2-7; 8 bases match TRBD1. J was trimmed by 0 bases and V by 4 bases; bases with no gene match: 6. Germline loops: CDR1 SGHDT, CDR2 YYEEEE. CDR3 length: 15 amino acids.

This clone has only one observation. The genes are TRBV2 and TRBJ2-3, with TRBD2 matching over 9 bases. This CDR3 contains 14 residues. The germline V gene has CDR1 SNHLY and CDR2 FYNNEI. J lost 4 bases, V lost 6 bases, and 5 bases had no gene match. CDR3 in amino acids: CASRKAGGADTQYF. CDR3 DNA: TGTGCCAGCAGGAAAGCGGGGGGAGCAGATACGCAGTATTTT.

The chain employs TRBV5-1 and TRBJ1-2; 7 bases are shared with TRBD1. This CDR3 has 14 residues. Germline values: CDR1 SGHRS, CDR2 YFSETQ. V lost 7 bases, J lost 3 bases, and 9 bases stayed unmatched. The CDR3 loop is CASSPDGTDYGYTF. CDR3 in DNA: TGCGCCAGCTCGCCTGACGGGACAGACTATGGCTACACCTTC.

This sequence joins TRBV7-2 and TRBJ2-5; 9 bases match TRBD2. CDR1 and CDR2 from the germline V gene are SGHTA and FQGNSA. The V and J ends lost 1 base and 5 bases, in that order; junction bases with no gene match: 8. The CDR3 is 16 residues long. CDR3 in amino acids: CASSLGGTSIGETQYF. The CDR3 bases are TGTGCCAGCAGCTTAGGGGGGACTAGCATAGGGGAGACCCAGTACTTC.

This sequence joins TRBV2 and TRBJ2-1; D gene unclear. The germline V gene encodes CDR1 SNHLY and CDR2 FYNNEI. V gave up 3 bases and J gave up 3 bases, with 12 bases separating them. CDR3 length: 15 residues. The CDR3 region has the DNA TGTGCCAGCAGTGATGCCCCTAGTCACTACAATGAGCAGTTCTTC. It codes for CASSDAPSHYNEQFF.

This clone has just a few counts. The rearrangement links TRBV24-1 to TRBJ2-7; maybe TRBD2 (7 bases). This CDR3 has 15 residues. The ends were cut back, 6 bases at V and 1 base at J, with 15 bases in the middle. Germline loops: CDR1 KGHDR, CDR2 SFDVKD. CDR3 bases: TGTGCCACCAGTTTCCCGGGGGGCAGTTCCTACGAGCAGTACTTC. This gives the protein CATSFPGGSSYEQYF.

The rearrangement links TRBV20-1 to TRBJ1-4; the D gene is possibly TRBD1 (6 bases). Germline V gives CDR1 DFQATT, CDR2 SNEGSKA (reference sequence). Trimming took 3 bases from V and 8 from J, leaving 19 bases between them. The CDR3 spans 15 residues. The CDR3 loop is CSASGRTARREKLFF. The CDR3 DNA follows: TGCAGTGCTAGTGGAAGGACAGCTCGCCGCGAAAAACTGTTTTTT.

The rearrangement joins TRBV19 to TRBJ1-1; D gene uncertain. The CDR3 is 14 residues long. The V gene's germline CDR1 is LNHDA and CDR2 SQIVND (reference sequence). Trimming took off 1 base at V and 1 base at J, with 7 bases between the two ends. CDR3 amino acids: CASSIGGGNTEAFF. The CDR3 DNA follows: TGTGCCAGTAGTATAGGAGGCGGGAACACTGAAGCTTTCTTT.

This clone was picked up one time. The chain is built from TRBV6-5 and TRBJ1-2; D possibly corresponds to TRBD1 (6 bases). CDR3 size: 14 residues. Germline CDR1 and CDR2: MNHEY and SVGAGI. V shed 2 bases and J shed 2 bases, with 9 bases lying between them. DNA of the CDR3: TGTGCCAGCAGTTACAGAGACAGGAACTATGGCTACACCTTC. It is translated as CASSYRDRNYGYTF.

DNA of the CDR3: TGTGCCAGCAGTCCCTCGACAGGCTATGGCTACACCTTC. Amino acid sequence: CASSPSTGYGYTF. This rearrangement joins TRBV27 to TRBJ1-2, with D maybe TRBD1 (6 bases). V shed 5 bases and J shed 4 bases, with 11 bases lying between them. The CDR3 contains 13 residues. CDR1 is MNHEY, CDR2 SMNVEV, per germline (reference sequence).

This clone occurred a few times. The chain employs TRBV3-1 (or the pseudogene TRBV3-2) and TRBJ2-2; perhaps TRBD1 as D (6 bases). Looked up from germline, CDR1 is LGHDT and CDR2 is YNNKEL (reference sequence). Trimming pared 7 bases from V and 1 base from J, leaving 19 bases between. CDR3 length: 17 amino acids. CDR3 in DNA: TGTGCCAGCACCACCTGGGCAGGGGCGATGAACACCGGGGAGCTGTTTTTT. This sequence encodes CASTTWAGAMNTGELFF.

The V gene is TRBV19, the J gene TRBJ2-3; TRBD1 is a possible D gene (5 bases). V was cut by 3 bases and J by 0 bases, with 13 bases left in between. The CDR3 contains 16 residues. The germline gives CDR1 LNHDA, CDR2 SQIVND (reference sequence). CDR3 protein: CASSIDSRLSTDTQYF. DNA of the CDR3: TGTGCCAGTAGTATCGACAGCCGACTGAGCACAGATACGCAGTATTTT.

The V call is TRBV15, the J call TRBJ2-7; D may be TRBD2 (6 bases). The CDR3 runs 15 residues. Germline CDR1 LNHNV, CDR2 YYDKDF (reference sequence). Trimming took off 1 base at V and 3 bases at J, with 13 bases between the two ends. The CDR3 DNA reads TGTGCCACCAGCAGAGCTTGGCAGGGAGGCTACGAGCAGTACTTC. Protein: CATSRAWQGGYEQYF.

The CDR3 protein is CASSLVGTGNTEAFF. CDR3 in DNA: TGTGCCAGCAGCTTAGTAGGGACAGGGAACACTGAAGCTTTCTTT. This rearrangement joins TRBV7-2 to TRBJ1-1, with TRBD1 matching 8 bases. CDR3 length: 15 amino acids. Germline V CDR1 and CDR2: SGHTA, FQGNSA. The ends lost 1 base at V and 1 base at J; junction bases unmatched: 2.

V and J are TRBV6-5 and TRBJ1-2; D is perhaps TRBD1 (5 bases). The germline V and J ends were trimmed by 0 bases and 8 bases, with 16 bases remaining between them. The CDR3 length is 15 residues. CDR1 and CDR2 from the germline V gene are MNHEY and SVGAGI. The CDR3 reads CASSYSAGSLNGYTF. The DNA for the CDR3 is TGTGCCAGCAGTTACTCTGCAGGGTCCCTAAACGGCTACACCTTC.

The CDR3 region has the DNA TGTGCCAGCAGCAGAGGGACAGGGTCTAGCACAGATACGCAGTATTTT. Encoded protein: CASSRGTGSSTDTQYF. The V call is TRBV7-3, the J call TRBJ2-3; TRBD1 agrees at 9 bases. The CDR3 length is 16 residues. The J segment lost 0 bases and the V segment lost 5 bases, leaving 6 bases of the junction unmatched. The germline gives CDR1 SGHTA, CDR2 FQGTGA.

The genes are TRBV7-9 and TRBJ2-5, with D unclear. The V gene lost 8 bases and the J gene lost 4 bases, with 17 bases spanning the gap. The CDR3 extends over 14 amino acids. The germline V gene has CDR1 SEHNR and CDR2 FQNEAQ (reference sequence). The CDR3 here is CASASLRATETQYF. The CDR3 DNA sequence: TGTGCCAGCGCCTCCCTACGAGCGACAGAGACCCAGTACTTC.

The chain carries TRBV7-2 and TRBJ2-3, with a possible D match to TRBD2 (7 bases). V was clipped by 2 bases and J by 9 bases, with 15 bases between them. CDR3 length: 14 residues. Germline V gene lookup returns CDR1 SGHTA and CDR2 FQGNSA. CDR3 residues: CASSLSREQGTQYF. DNA of the CDR3: TGTGCCAGCAGCTTATCGCGGGAGCAGGGGACGCAGTATTTT.

This rearrangement joins TRBV19 to TRBJ2-2; TRBD1 might be the D (6 bases). The length of the CDR3 is 16 residues. Germline CDR1 LNHDA, CDR2 SQIVND (reference sequence). V was clipped by 2 bases and J by 2 bases, with 12 bases between them. CDR3 sequence reads: CASSISRGPNTGELFF. The CDR3 DNA sequence: TGTGCCAGTAGTATAAGCAGGGGCCCTAACACCGGGGAGCTGTTTTTT.

Only one count was recorded for this clone. The chain is built from TRBV5-6 and TRBJ1-6; TRBD1 agrees at 7 bases. The CDR3 extends over 15 amino acids. CDR1 SGHDT and CDR2 YYEEEE come from the germline V gene. Germline trimming cut 2 bases from V and 6 bases from J; bases unmatched to any gene: 5. CDR3 amino acids: CASSLETGSNSPLHF. The CDR3 bases are TGTGCCAGCAGCTTAGAGACAGGGAGTAATTCACCCCTCCACTTT.

The chain couples TRBV5-4 to TRBJ2-1; the D gene is possibly TRBD2 (6 bases). The CDR3 has 11 residues. V dropped 3 bases and J dropped 15 bases, with 13 bases sitting between them. Germline CDR1 and CDR2: SGHNT and YYREEE (reference sequence). CDR3 sequence: CASSSPREWFF. DNA of the CDR3: TGTGCCAGCAGCTCCCCCCGGGAGTGGTTCTTC.

This chain uses TRBV9 with TRBJ2-1, with 8 bases lining up with TRBD2. Trimming took 3 bases from V and 0 from J; bases not matched to a gene: 11. CDR1 SGDLS and CDR2 YYNGEE come from the germline V gene. This CDR3 has 18 residues. The CDR3, as DNA: TGTGCCAGCAGCGCCCCAGAGAAACTAGCGGCCTCCTACAATGAGCAGTTCTTC. It specifies CASSAPEKLAASYNEQFF.

V and J are TRBV2 and TRBJ2-5, with 13 bases lining up with TRBD2. V dropped 2 bases and J dropped 5; count of bases not matched to a gene: 14. The CDR3 is made up of 19 amino acids. Germline V gives CDR1 SNHLY, CDR2 FYNNEI. The CDR3 region is CASSERPQLAGGRRETQYF. The CDR3 DNA reads TGTGCCAGCAGTGAACGGCCCCAACTAGCGGGAGGGCGGAGGGAGACCCAGTACTTC.

CDR3 in DNA: TGTGCCAGCAGCCGTAGCGGGACGAAGAACACCGGGGAGCTGTTTTTT. This sequence encodes CASSRSGTKNTGELFF. The rearrangement uses TRBV28 and TRBJ2-2; 8 positions agree with TRBD2. Germline assignment: CDR1 MDHEN and CDR2 SYDVKM. The trim removed 6 bases at V and 1 base at J, leaving 7 bases unmatched. The CDR3 runs to 16 residues.

V usage is TRBV18 and J usage is TRBJ1-3; TRBD1 is a possible D gene (5 bases). This CDR3 has 18 residues. V was cut by 2 bases and J by 0 bases, with 17 bases left in between. Germline V gives CDR1 KGHSH, CDR2 LQKENI. CDR3 nucleotides: TGTGCCAGCTCACCAGACCTGATTGGCGGGGGCTCTGGAAACACCATATATTTT. Its translation is CASSPDLIGGGSGNTIYF.